This TCR beta chain was identified in a study of CD8+CD57+ T cells in acquired aplastic anemia (dated by TCRdb to 2016 to 2019). Background for the entire study: Extracted DNA from sorted CD4+ and CD8+ cells averaged about 3 ug, ranging from roughly 0.17 to 30 ug.

In the study, sorted CD4+ and CD8+ blood T cells from patients with severe aplastic anemia and from healthy subjects underwent deep sequencing of TCR repertoires. Ficoll-Paque density gradient centrifugation was used to isolate peripheral blood mononuclear cells. CD4+ and CD8+ T cells were sorted by FACS or magnetic beads before DNA extraction. With respect to this clonotype: The antigen this receptor binds is unknown. The sample holds no much larger clone one base away, and base qualities are not on file.

The full study reports these points: No significant difference in CD8+ Simpson's diversity was found between patients and healthy controls (P=0.060). Some 31 CD8+ CDR3 sequences were shared between patients and controls but appeared highly expressed in patients and within their immunodominant clones.

Genomic DNA was used as template for profiling of TCR beta VDJ combinations and CDR3 sequences. TCR repertoire sequencing was run on an Illumina HiSeq 2000. From the authors' description of their analysis: Repertoire assessment relied on Simpson's diversity index, CDR3 size and DJ length profiles, and TRBV/TRBJ rearrangement plots. The immunodominant clone was defined as the most abundant DNA sequence in deep sequencing data. CDR3 amino acid sequences were screened for sharing across subjects and were compared with published repertoires and the VDJdb database. TCRdb trimmed public reads at Q25 via fastp, called clones via MiXCR and kept in-frame beta chains. Entries that share a CDR3 protein sequence are merged under the most common genes and DNA. These V and J calls are TCRdb output, not the study's own analysis. The sample has some 290,000 distinct CDR3 sequences on record, roughly three fifths of them singletons. The biggest ten clones account for 7% to 9% of the sample.

The sequence was obtained from a human donor with severe aplastic anemia or a healthy control (not recorded which). The sample taken for sequencing was sorted CD4+, CD8+, or CD8+CD57+ T cells (not recorded which) from PBMCs.

The sequenced DNA: TGTGCCAGCAGCCACTCCACGTCGGGCGGCTACACCTTC. This codes for CASSHSTSGGYTF. The chain couples TRBV9 to TRBJ1-2, with no confident D gene call. Trimming takes 4 bases from V and 8 bases from J, and the germline ends sit 15 bases apart. CDR1 and CDR2, per the germline V gene, are SGDLS and YYNGEE. From cysteine to phenylalanine, the CDR3 is 13 amino acids long. CDR3 DNA is the only sequence kept; it has 39 bases, read in frame from the first base.